The 29 T cell receptor beta chains given below trace back to one sample, sequenced in a study of T cell repertoires in cytomegalovirus infection. In TCRdb, the reads were re-called with MiXCR into one record per CDR3 protein. The sample includes some 150,000 distinct CDR3 sequences, 20% to 30% seen only once; the top ten take about 10%. Sequencing was done on a sample of PBMCs. The receptors were gathered from a human donor in good health (CMV status not recorded). Some clones in this sample may be carry-over from other donors' samples.

The V gene is TRBV20-1, the J gene TRBJ1-2, with TRBD1 matching 7 bases. CDR1 DFQATT and CDR2 SNEGSKA come from the germline V gene (reference sequence). The J segment lost 6 bases and the V segment lost 0 bases, leaving 7 bases of the junction unmatched. CDR3 length: 14 residues. Here the CDR3 reads CSARDRRGFDGYTF. In DNA form, the CDR3 reads TGCAGTGCTAGAGATCGCAGGGGGTTCGATGGCTACACCTTC.

In this sample, this clonotype turned up many times. The chain combines TRBV7-2 with TRBJ2-7; 9 bases align to TRBD1. The germline CDR1 and CDR2 sequences are SGHTA and FQGNSA. Losses at the gene ends were 3 bases for V and 3 bases for J; bases not matched to a gene: 9. The CDR3 runs 16 residues. The CDR3 nucleotides read TGTGCCAGCAGCTTTAAATCCGGACAGGGGCTCTACGAGCAGTACTTC. Protein product: CASSFKSGQGLYEQYF.

This clonotype was detected a few times. The chain employs TRBV7-6 and TRBJ2-1; possibly TRBD1 or TRBD2 for D (5 bases each). This CDR3 is built from 15 residues. CDR1 and CDR2 from the germline V gene are SGHVS and FNYEAQ. V was cut by 3 bases and J by 3 bases, with 12 bases left in between. The CDR3 loop reads CASSFRGAIYNEQFF. DNA for the CDR3: TGTGCCAGCAGCTTTAGGGGAGCCATCTACAATGAGCAGTTCTTC.

The sample holds many counts of this clonotype. The genes are TRBV7-8 and TRBJ2-3; TRBD2 agrees at 8 bases. Trimming at V came to 3 bases and at J to 1 base, leaving 15 bases not matched to a gene. Germline CDR1 is SGHVS and CDR2 is FQNEAQ. The CDR3 extends over 19 amino acids. CDR3 loop: CASSLAGGGFERRTDTQYF. The DNA for the CDR3 is TGTGCCAGCAGCTTGGCCGGCGGGGGGTTTGAACGACGCACAGATACGCAGTATTTT.

The chain carries TRBV12-3 or TRBV12-4 and TRBJ1-1, with D uncertain. The CDR3 consists of 13 residues. Trimming took 2 bases from V and 1 from J, leaving 5 bases between them. CDR3: CASSLYRNTEAFF. CDR3 in DNA: TGTGCCAGCAGTTTATATAGGAACACTGAAGCTTTCTTT.

The gene calls are TRBV20-1 and TRBJ1-2; D gene ambiguous. This CDR3 has 12 residues. Germline CDR1 DFQATT, CDR2 SNEGSKA (reference sequence). Trimming stripped 2 bases from V and 7 bases from J, with 11 bases between. The CDR3 region has the DNA TGCAGTGCTAGACGGGAACCCGGTGGCTACACCTTC. It is translated as CSARREPGGYTF.

The J gene is TRBJ1-5, the V gene TRBV5-6; 9 nucleotides match TRBD1. J was trimmed by 1 base and V by 8 bases; bases with no gene match: 10. CDR1 is SGHDT, CDR2 YYEEEE, per germline. The CDR3 is 16 amino acids. The chain's CDR3 is CASRRQGDFSNQPQHF. Here the CDR3 DNA reads TGTGCCAGTAGGAGACAGGGGGATTTCAGCAATCAGCCCCAGCATTTT.

This clonotype was counted once. An end of the junction differs from the germline gene, which may be a read error. The V call is TRBV27, the J call TRBJ2-1; D perhaps matches TRBD1 (6 bases). This CDR3 is 10 amino acids long. Germline-derived CDR1 and CDR2 are MNHEY and SMNVEV (reference sequence). CDR3: CASTGQRLLF. The CDR3 bases are TGTGCCAGCACTGGACAGCGTCTGCTCTTC.

In this sample, this clonotype turned up many times. The chain uses TRBV7-8 and TRBJ1-5; D not certain. The V end lost 1 base, the J end lost 0 bases, and 7 bases lay between the germline ends. CDR3 size: 15 residues. Germline CDR1 is SGHVS and CDR2 is FQNEAQ. CDR3 residues: CASSLERISNQPQHF. The CDR3 region has the DNA TGTGCCAGCAGCTTAGAGCGGATTAGCAATCAGCCCCAGCATTTT.

CDR3 loop: CSASRGTNQPQHF. In DNA form, the CDR3 reads TGCAGTGCTAGCAGGGGAACTAATCAGCCCCAGCATTTT. J is TRBJ1-5 and V is TRBV20-1; perhaps TRBD1 as D (6 bases). The V gene's germline CDR1 is DFQATT and CDR2 SNEGSKA (reference sequence). This CDR3 spans 13 amino acids. Trimming pared 3 bases from V and 4 bases from J, leaving 10 bases between.

This clonotype was observed many times. The chain links TRBV7-6 to TRBJ2-2; D gene uncertain. V lost 2 bases, J lost 7 bases, and 8 bases lay in between. CDR1 is SGHVS, CDR2 FNYEAQ, per germline. The CDR3 extends over 13 amino acids. The CDR3 DNA reads as TGTGCCAGCAGCTTATGGGGTTACGGGGAGCTGTTTTTT. Translating gives CASSLWGYGELFF. Using reference TRBV7-6 and TRBJ2-2 for the parts outside the CDR3, the full variable domain is GAGVSQSPRYKVTKRGQDVALRCDPISGHVSLYWYRQALGQGPEFLTYFNYEAQQDKSGLPNDRFSAERPEGSISTLTIQRTEQRDSAMYRCASSLWGYGELFFGEGSRLTVL.

At least ten counts were recorded for this clonotype. The rearrangement uses TRBV7-2 and TRBJ2-1; TRBD2 matches 12 bases. Trimming at V came to 3 bases and at J to 7 bases, leaving 10 bases not matched to a gene. CDR1 and CDR2 from the germline V gene are SGHTA and FQGNSA. The CDR3 totals 17 residues. The DNA of the CDR3 is TGTGCCAGCAGCTTGGAGCCAAGGACTAGCGGGACGAATGAGCAGTTCTTC. Translating it yields CASSLEPRTSGTNEQFF.

This clonotype occurred a few times. This rearrangement joins TRBV30 to TRBJ2-7; D remains unclear. From germline, CDR1 is GTSNPN and CDR2 SVGIG (reference sequence). This CDR3 region has 11 residues. V dropped 1 base and J dropped 6 bases, with 7 bases sitting between them. The CDR3 bases are TGTGCCTGGAGTGATCTCGCCGAGCAGTACTTC. This encodes CAWSDLAEQYF.

The gene calls are TRBV6-2 or TRBV6-3 and TRBJ2-2, with D hard to call. This CDR3 comprises 16 residues. Trimming took 2 bases from V and 0 from J, leaving 10 bases between them. The germline V gene has CDR1 MNHEY and CDR2 SVGEGT. CDR3 loop: CASSYETAANTGELFF. CDR3 DNA: TGTGCCAGCAGTTACGAGACGGCCGCGAACACCGGGGAGCTGTTTTTT.

This clonotype has only one observation. This chain connects TRBV12-3 or TRBV12-4 to TRBJ2-7, with D unresolved. The CDR3 length is 13 residues. The V end lost 0 bases, the J end lost 3 bases, and 6 bases lay between the germline ends. CDR3: CASSLAPVYEQYF. Written as DNA, the CDR3 is TGTGCCAGCAGTTTAGCGCCCGTCTACGAGCAGTACTTC.

This clonotype was seen many times. V gene TRBV12-3 or TRBV12-4 combines with J gene TRBJ1-4; D gene ambiguous. The ends were cut back, 6 bases at V and 5 bases at J, with 13 bases in the middle. CDR3 size: 14 residues. The CDR3 nucleotides read TGTGCCAGCAGCGCCCGGCTGCTCAATGAAAAACTGTTTTTT. It encodes CASSARLLNEKLFF.

This clonotype appeared many times. J is TRBJ2-7 and V is TRBV25-1; D call uncertain. V was pared by 8 bases and J by 7 bases, with 12 bases between. The CDR3 has 11 residues. The germline V gene encodes CDR1 MGHDK and CDR2 SYGVNS. The CDR3 DNA is TGTGCCAGCTCACAAGGGTGGGAGCAGTACTTC. Translating gives CASSQGWEQYF.

The V gene is TRBV6-5, the J gene TRBJ2-2; D unclear. V lost 7 bases and J lost 10, with 10 bases in between. The germline CDR1 and CDR2 sequences are MNHEY and SVGAGI. This CDR3 is 11 amino acids long. The chain's CDR3 is CASMGKLELFF. For the CDR3, the DNA is TGTGCCAGCATGGGGAAACTGGAGCTGTTTTTT.

The CDR3 reads CASRHGVVMNTEAFF. CDR3 nucleotides: TGTGCCAGCCGTCACGGGGTCGTGATGAACACTGAAGCTTTCTTT. V and J are TRBV12-3 or TRBV12-4 and TRBJ1-1; D is unresolved. The V end was cut by 8 bases, the J end by 0 bases, with 16 bases between. The CDR3 extends over 15 amino acids.

The chain links TRBV5-4 to TRBJ2-1; TRBD2 agrees at 7 bases. The germline V gene encodes CDR1 SGHNT and CDR2 YYREEE (reference sequence). V dropped 3 bases and J dropped 0; count of bases not matched to a gene: 3. The CDR3 covers 15 residues. CDR3 coding DNA: TGTGCCAGCAGCTCCGGGACTAACTCCTACAATGAGCAGTTCTTC. Translated: CASSSGTNSYNEQFF.

This chain joins TRBV2 and TRBJ1-2; D is ambiguous. CDR1 is SNHLY and CDR2 is FYNNEI in the germline V gene. The CDR3 is made up of 12 amino acids. The V gene lost 7 bases and the J gene lost 6 bases, with 12 bases spanning the gap. The CDR3 DNA reads as TGTGCCAGCAAGGGCAGTGCGGATGGCTACACCTTC. Amino acid sequence: CASKGSADGYTF.

The CDR3 region has the DNA TGTGCCAGTAGTCTCATTTTTACAGGTTTGACTGGGGCCAACGTCCTGACTTTC. Translated, it gives CASSLIFTGLTGANVLTF. The chain recombines TRBV19 with TRBJ2-6; TRBD1 is a possible D gene (5 bases). This CDR3 is built from 18 residues. The V end was cut by 5 bases, the J end by 2 bases, with 19 bases between. Germline V CDR1 and CDR2: LNHDA, SQIVND (reference sequence).

This chain uses TRBV20-1 with TRBJ2-1, with 7 bases matching TRBD2. The junction had 8 bases not matched to a gene; V was cut back by 4 bases and J by 14 bases. CDR3 length: 11 residues. The germline V gene encodes CDR1 DFQATT and CDR2 SNEGSKA (reference sequence). CDR3 residues: CSATSAGIEFF. CDR3 nucleotides: TGCAGTGCTACCTCAGCGGGGATCGAGTTCTTC.

In its sample, this clonotype was seen a few times. CDR3 sequence (DNA): TGTGCCAGCAGCCCACCGACAGGAAACGGATACGAGCAGTACTTC. As protein: CASSPPTGNGYEQYF. The chain has TRBV7-9 and TRBJ2-7; TRBD1 is a possible D gene (6 bases). CDR1 is SEHNR, CDR2 FQNEAQ, per germline (reference sequence). With 5 bases removed from V and 4 bases from J, the gap between germline ends came to 18 bases. The CDR3 totals 15 residues.

This clonotype was counted only a few times. The rearrangement links TRBV7-9 to TRBJ2-2, with D perhaps TRBD1 or TRBD2 (5 bases each). Germline CDR1 and CDR2: SEHNR and FQNEAQ (reference sequence). V shed 2 bases and J shed 0 bases, with 10 bases lying between them. The CDR3 contains 16 residues. As DNA, the CDR3 is TGTGCCAGCAGCTTAAGAGGGGCCGCGAACACCGGGGAGCTGTTTTTT. Translating it yields CASSLRGAANTGELFF.

This chain joins TRBV7-2 and TRBJ2-7, with D unresolved. CDR3 length equals 15 residues. The V gene lost 2 bases and the J gene lost 0 bases, with 11 bases spanning the gap. The germline gives CDR1 SGHTA, CDR2 FQGNSA. CDR3 coding DNA: TGTGCCAGCAGCTTAACGTTACGGAGCTCCTACGAGCAGTACTTC. Protein: CASSLTLRSSYEQYF.

A few counts support this clonotype. The chain recombines TRBV11-2 with TRBJ2-7, with D possibly TRBD2 on 6 matching bases. The CDR3 runs to 14 residues. V was shortened by 1 base and J by 2 bases, with 9 bases between the two germline ends. From germline, CDR1 is SGHAT and CDR2 FQNNGV. The CDR3 DNA reads as TGTGCCAGCAGCTTAGGGGGACTGGCCTACGAGCAGTACTTC. Its translation is CASSLGGLAYEQYF.

This clonotype was seen more than once but under ten times. This chain uses TRBV5-6 with TRBJ2-7; D gene unclear. V lost 4 bases to trimming and J lost 0 bases, with 11 bases between them. CDR1 and CDR2 (germline): SGHDT, YYEEEE. CDR3 length: 14 amino acids. CDR3 nucleotides: TGTGCCAGCAGCCGAGTGACTGTCTCCTACGAGCAGTACTTC. It translates to CASSRVTVSYEQYF.

The CDR3 here is CASSLRTSGHEQYF. CDR3 nucleotides: TGCGCCAGCAGCTTGAGGACTAGCGGACACGAGCAGTACTTC. The V and J genes are TRBV5-1 and TRBJ2-7; 10 bases fit TRBD2. The CDR3 spans 14 residues. Germline CDR1 SGHRS, CDR2 YFSETQ. With V trimmed by 1 base and J by 5 bases, 3 bases remained unmatched.